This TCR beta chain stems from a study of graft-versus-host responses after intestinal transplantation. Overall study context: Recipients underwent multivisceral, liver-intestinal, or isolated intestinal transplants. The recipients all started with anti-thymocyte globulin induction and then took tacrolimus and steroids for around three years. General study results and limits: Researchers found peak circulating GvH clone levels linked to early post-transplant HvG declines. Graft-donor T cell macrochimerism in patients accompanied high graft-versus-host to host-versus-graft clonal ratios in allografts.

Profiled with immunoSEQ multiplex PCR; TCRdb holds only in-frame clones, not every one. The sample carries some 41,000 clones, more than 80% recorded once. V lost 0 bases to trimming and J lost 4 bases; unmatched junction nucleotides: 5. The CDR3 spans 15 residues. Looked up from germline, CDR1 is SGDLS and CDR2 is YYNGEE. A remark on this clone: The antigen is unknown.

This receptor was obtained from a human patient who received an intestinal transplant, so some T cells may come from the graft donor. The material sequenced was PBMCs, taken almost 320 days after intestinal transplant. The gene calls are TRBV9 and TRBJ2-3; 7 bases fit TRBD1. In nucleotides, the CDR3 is TGTGCCAGCAGCGTAGGAGGGGGCGGCGCAGATACGCAGTATTTT. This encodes CASSVGGGGADTQYF.